This TCR beta chain was sequenced during a study of T cell responses to AZD1222 COVID-19 vaccine. Study information: Whether given at about 4 or about 12 weeks, second doses were pooled. Study findings and constraints: No repertoire was sampled before or during the peak T cell response, only after it. Unmutated variant regions are reportedly the target of nearly half of TCRs that are spike-specific. Spike-specific TCR breadth rose after two AZD1222 doses, and depth rose as well.

Trimming left V 3 bases short and J 9 bases short, with 13 bases between. This CDR3 has 14 amino acids. The germline gives CDR1 SGDLS, CDR2 YYNGEE. This clone was counted only a few times. Its antigen is not known. Clones were read by immunoSEQ multiplex PCR, and TCRdb kept only the in-frame ones, dropping some. The table shows roughly 100,000 clones, with approximately 87% occurring only once. The chain has TRBV9 and TRBJ1-6; the D is unclear. The sample here was peripheral blood, taken on day 0 of AZD1222 vaccination. The TCR was taken from an adult in good health. This CDR3 reads CASSAGYSVSPLHF. The CDR3 DNA sequence: TGTGCCAGCAGCGCAGGATATTCGGTTTCACCCCTCCACTTT.